The 10 T cell receptor beta chains below come from one sample, sequenced in a study of T cells expressing NK-cell markers. TCRdb reprocessed the 5' RACE reads, keeping one entry per CDR3 protein, no DNA. This sample lists roughly 430,000 distinct CDR3 sequences; its ten largest clones have under 7.5%. The sequenced material came from blood T cells: a sorted CD56 or NKG2C T cell subset, CD4+ or CD8+ T cells, or bulk PBMC T cells (not recorded which). The receptors derive from a woman aged 18 to 75 in good health.

The J gene is TRBJ2-7, the V gene TRBV20-1; TCRdb's assignment of TRBD2 cannot be checked, as there is no DNA. The CDR3 sequence is 15 residues long. Germline lookup yields CDR1 DFQATT and CDR2 SNEGSKA (reference sequence). CDR3 loop: CSAKTGTSGLYEQYF.

The genes are TRBV10-3 and TRBJ2-7; the D call of TRBD2 rests on TCRdb alone, since no DNA is present to check it. The V gene's germline CDR1 is ENHRY and CDR2 SYGVKD. The CDR3 contains 16 residues. CDR3 sequence reads: CAIRRGTSGRSDEQYF.

V is TRBV3-1 and J is TRBJ1-1. CDR1 is LGHDT and CDR2 is YNNKEL in the germline V gene (reference sequence). This CDR3 has 12 residues. The CDR3 reads CASSLKFAEAFF.

This chain links TRBV19 with TRBJ2-2; the D gene TCRdb calls, TRBD2, cannot be checked with no DNA. Germline lookup yields CDR1 LNHDA and CDR2 SQIVND (reference sequence). This CDR3 has 14 residues. The CDR3 spells CATTGGPYTGELFF.

The chain combines TRBV12-3 or TRBV12-4 with TRBJ1-2; TCRdb proposes TRBD1, but this gene call is untestable without DNA. This CDR3 region has 16 residues. The CDR3 is CASRTRGSPPTYGYTF.

V usage is TRBV28 and J usage is TRBJ2-2; TCRdb selects TRBD2, and the lack of DNA leaves this call unchecked. Looked up from germline, CDR1 is MDHEN and CDR2 is SYDVKM. This CDR3 spans 15 amino acids. The chain's CDR3 is CASISSAGGPGELFF.

V is TRBV12-3 or TRBV12-4 and J is TRBJ2-2; with no DNA, the TCRdb D assignment of TRBD1 cannot be verified. CDR3 length: 16 residues. CDR3 protein: CASSLAGTGNTGELFF.

This chain joins TRBV5-1 and TRBJ2-1; the D call from TCRdb, TRBD2, cannot be confirmed without DNA. The CDR3 length is 15 residues. CDR1 is SGHRS and CDR2 is YFSETQ in the germline V gene. The CDR3 region is CASSPPGTTPQEQFF.

V and J are TRBV7-8 and TRBJ2-1; as DNA is missing, the TRBD2 call by TCRdb cannot be tested. This CDR3 contains 16 residues. The germline V gene encodes CDR1 SGHVS and CDR2 FQNEAQ. CDR3 loop: CASSTTLAGVNNEQFF.

The V call is TRBV6-5, the J call TRBJ1-6; absent DNA, TCRdb's TRBD1 call cannot be checked. CDR1 and CDR2 from the germline V gene are MNHEY and SVGAGI. The CDR3 sequence is 16 residues long. The CDR3 here is CASSLRGVENNSPLHF.